This T cell receptor beta chain was identified during a study of regulatory T cells in long-lasting Graves disease. About the study: Graves' patients, newly diagnosed, had taken antithyroid drugs under 3 months.

The CDR3 runs to 14 residues. Germline assignment: CDR1 DFQATT and CDR2 SNEGSKA (reference sequence). The V gene lost 5 bases and the J gene lost 0 bases, with 11 bases spanning the gap. A few counts support this clonotype. iRepertoire HTBI primers and Arm-PCR of CDR3 regions built TCR beta libraries. Using its own MiXCR run on the multiplex PCR reads, TCRdb lists one record per CDR3 protein. The table has 400,000 to 550,000 distinct CDR3 sequences, about 15% seen once. Time point specified: newly diagnosed GD, antithyroid drugs for less than 3 months. Scientists built the TCR library using RNA that was extracted from PBMCs. Nine milliliters of peripheral blood were drawn into EDTA tubes. This same sample was also taken into another study, of T cells in Graves' hyperthyroidism and ophthalmopathy.

This TCR was sampled from a woman in her twenties or thirties with Graves disease. The genes are TRBV20-1 and TRBJ1-5; possibly TRBD1 for D (6 bases). Sample: peripheral blood mononuclear cells (PBMCs), taken at new diagnosis, from a patient treated with antithyroid drugs. Written as DNA, the CDR3 is TGCAGTGCTGATGACAGGTATAGCAATCAGCCCCAGCATTTT. This sequence encodes CSADDRYSNQPQHF.